The 8 T cell receptor beta chains reported below all come from one sample, sequenced in a study of blood T cell repertoires in COVID-19 (dated by TCRdb to 2020 to 2021). Receptor amplification or capture employed the immunoSEQ multiplex PCR assay. Sourced from immuneACCESS, this table was stored by TCRdb with only in-frame sequences that have V and J called. A share of the clones is absent; for the studies checked, an unresolved V gene accounts for under half, and the remainder has no known explanation. This sample comprises about 150,000 clones, roughly nine tenths of them detected only once. Approximately 2.8% of the sample is in the top ten clones. The specimen sequenced was peripheral blood. All receptors derive from a man in his fifties or sixties with acute or convalescent COVID-19.

Concerning this clone itself: This sample also contains other DNA sequences that code for the same CDR3. The rearrangement uses TRBV2 and TRBJ1-2; D not resolved. This CDR3 has 13 residues. V dropped 0 bases and J dropped 3 bases, with 5 bases sitting between them. CDR1 is SNHLY, CDR2 FYNNEI, per germline. CDR3 in DNA: TGTGCCAGCAGTGAAGCGGGAGACTATGGCTACACCTTC. It translates to CASSEAGDYGYTF.

The chain recombines TRBV2 with TRBJ1-1; 7 bases align to TRBD1. Trimming took 3 bases from V and 8 from J; bases not matched to a gene: 15. The CDR3 consists of 16 residues. The V gene's germline CDR1 is SNHLY and CDR2 FYNNEI. CDR3 protein: CASSESLIKGGTEAFF. The DNA for the CDR3 is TGTGCCAGCAGTGAGTCCCTGATAAAAGGGGGCACCGAAGCTTTCTTT.

The V and J genes are TRBV19 and TRBJ1-2, with 7 positions matching TRBD1. Looked up from germline, CDR1 is LNHDA and CDR2 is SQIVND (reference sequence). The CDR3 is made up of 16 amino acids. With V trimmed by 0 bases and J by 8 bases, 12 bases remained unmatched. The CDR3 DNA reads TGTGCCAGTAGTATAGAGCGGACAGGCCCGTCTTGGGGCTACACCTTC. Translating gives CASSIERTGPSWGYTF.

The gene calls are TRBV7-2 and TRBJ2-2; a possible D gene is TRBD1 (6 bases). CDR1 and CDR2 (germline): SGHTA, FQGNSA. The V end lost 5 bases, the J end lost 5 bases, and 15 bases lay between the germline ends. The CDR3 runs 15 residues. CDR3 in DNA: TGTGCCAGCAGCGTTTCCGGGACATTAACCGGGGAGCTGTTTTTT. Translating gives CASSVSGTLTGELFF. Drawing the rest from reference TRBV7-2 and TRBJ2-2, the complete variable domain is GAGVSQSPSNKVTEKGKDVELRCDPISGHTALYWYRQSLGQGLEFLIYFQGNSAPDKSGLPSDRFSAERTGGSVSTLTIQRTQQEDSAVYLCASSVSGTLTGELFFGEGSRLTVL.

The chain couples TRBV7-3 to TRBJ2-3, with 7 bases that match TRBD2. Germline trimming cut 3 bases from V and 1 base from J; bases unmatched to any gene: 4. CDR1 and CDR2 from the germline V gene are SGHTA and FQGTGA. The CDR3 is 15 amino acids. This CDR3 is CASSLSGVGTDTQYF. The CDR3 nucleotides are TGTGCCAGCAGCTTGAGCGGGGTCGGCACAGATACGCAGTATTTT.

The genes are TRBV21-1 and TRBJ1-1. TRBV21-1 is a recognized pseudogene. The CDR3 runs 16 residues. CDR3 DNA: TGTGCCAGCAGCAAAGGGAGACGGGGGGATGATACTGAAGCTTTCTTT. Its protein product is CASSKGRRGDDTEAFF.

The CDR3 region is CASGLVKGGNTEAFF. In DNA form, the CDR3 reads TGTGCTAGTGGTTTGGTAAAGGGAGGGAACACTGAAGCTTTCTTT. The chain uses TRBV12-5 and TRBJ1-1; D gene unclear. CDR1 is LGHNT, CDR2 FRNRAP, per germline. This CDR3 is built from 15 residues. Trimming removed 0 bases at V and 1 base at J, with 9 bases between.

This chain links TRBV6-5 with TRBJ1-1; D is uncertain. CDR3 length equals 14 residues. Germline V gene sequence: CDR1 MNHEY, CDR2 SVGAGI. The germline V and J ends were trimmed by 2 bases and 6 bases, with 13 bases remaining between them. The CDR3 DNA reads TGTGCCAGCAGTTACGGCGGCCTCGAAGCTGAAGCTTTCTTT. It codes for CASSYGGLEAEAFF.